Reported below is one T cell receptor beta chain. Treatment denoted: 15 Gy SBRT to primary tumor, nephrectomy 4 weeks later. These data originate in a study of radiation and T cells in renal cell carcinoma. The protocol was immunoSEQ multiplex PCR, while the TCRdb copy is restricted to in-frame clones and leaves out a portion. Of 10,000 to 15,000 clones listed, roughly a third are singletons. CDR3 size: 16 residues. From germline, CDR1 is SGHDT and CDR2 YYEEEE. V was shortened by 4 bases and J by 5 bases, with 21 bases between the two germline ends. The source was tumor tissue, collected from a patient whose treatment included radiotherapy and nephrectomy. The TCR comes from a man aged 60 to 69 with renal cell carcinoma. The chain recombines TRBV5-6 with TRBJ2-5, with D perhaps TRBD1 (7 bases). The chain's CDR3 is CASSPRSRRGDETQYF. Here the CDR3 DNA reads TGTGCCAGCAGCCCGAGATCGCGCAGGGGGGATGAGACCCAGTACTTC.